This TCR beta chain was found in a study of brain T cells in children with intractable seizures. Study-level findings and limits: Absence of clones before surgery may stem from lower sequencing depth. Patients' HCMV serostatus was unknown; virus specificity rests on CDR3 similarity alone.

Trimming cost V 1 base and J 2 bases, with 11 bases left between them. Germline values: CDR1 LGHDT, CDR2 YNNKEL (reference sequence). The CDR3 covers 15 residues. Turning to this clone: Its antigen is currently unknown.

As to time point: blood from clinic visit 5 months post-surgery; TSC patient then seizure free. The sequenced cases were selected for having the highest brain T cell transcript signatures. At least one anti-epileptic drug was given before surgery. Some clones are missing from TCRdb's copy, which holds only in-frame ones; the method was immunoSEQ multiplex PCR. The table lists under 400,000 clones, 93% of them singletons, with about 6% in the top ten. This sequence originates from a boy in the first two years of life with tuberous sclerosis and intractable seizures. The V call is TRBV3-1 (or the pseudogene TRBV3-2), the J call TRBJ1-2; D perhaps matches TRBD1 (5 bases). Sequencing used peripheral blood, obtained approximately 5 months after surgery. The CDR3 coding sequence is TGTGCCAGCAGCCAAGGGAAGGGGCCCAACTATGGCTACACCTTC. Residues: CASSQGKGPNYGYTF.